This TCR beta chain is from a study of T cell responses to AZD1222 COVID-19 vaccine. Findings of the study overall: Among vaccine-associated CD4 TCRs, coverage spanned spike, with dominance at 160-218 and 743-854. Among the donors, most were white British and more were female, and clonal diversity was possibly underestimated.

For this clone: The antigen is unknown.

Data came from immunoSEQ multiplex PCR; TCRdb stores just in-frame clones and leaves some out. The profile shows 90,000 to 140,000 clones, approximately 90% of them singletons. The sequencing used peripheral blood, collected on day 0 of AZD1222 vaccination. This clonotype originated in an adult in good health.

In DNA form, the CDR3 reads TGTGCCAGCAGCGAAGACACCTCGTCTGGAAACACCATATATTTT. This encodes CASSEDTSSGNTIYF. The J gene is TRBJ1-3, the V gene TRBV7-8; D is unresolved. V lost 5 bases and J 1 base, leaving 12 bases between the germline ends. This CDR3 is built from 15 residues. Germline V gene lookup returns CDR1 SGHVS and CDR2 FQNEAQ.